The T cell receptor beta chain described here comes from a study of cytomegalovirus exposure and HLA in healthy donors. Germline V gene data show CDR1 as KGHSH and CDR2 as LQKENI. The J segment lost 8 bases and the V segment lost 3 bases, leaving 4 bases of the junction unmatched. The CDR3 loop spans 12 amino acids. Vbeta (60) and Jbeta (13) primers were used in the PCR. Sequenced by immunoSEQ multiplex PCR; TCRdb stores in-frame clones only, minus some. The sample has approximately 150,000 clones; 75% to 90% are singletons. The gene calls are TRBV18 and TRBJ2-7, with TRBD1 matching 7 bases. Specimen: PBMCs. The TCR was taken from a human donor in good health. The CDR3 DNA sequence: TGTGCCAGCTCACCTGGGACAGTACAGCAGTACTTC. It specifies CASSPGTVQQYF.